This T cell receptor (beta chain) stems from a study of patients and donors after allogeneic stem cell transplantation. TCRdb itself ran the RT-PCR reads through MiXCR, one entry per CDR3 protein. The table lists some 200,000 distinct CDR3 sequences, more than 35% of them singletons. V trimming: 8 bases; J trimming: 0 bases; junction bases outside the gene matches: 3. CDR3 length equals 13 residues. CDR1 and CDR2 from the germline V gene are SNHLY and FYNNEI. This clonotype originated in a human donor who was either an allogeneic HSCT recipient or a stem cell or donor lymphocyte infusion donor (not recorded which). It is not recorded whose cells these are; they may come from a transplant donor. The chain carries TRBV2 and TRBJ2-7; 8 bases match TRBD2. Sequenced input: blood, either unsorted or a sorted T cell fraction (not recorded which). The CDR3 DNA is TGTGCCAGCGGACTAGCCCACTCCTACGAGCAGTACTTC. Protein: CASGLAHSYEQYF.